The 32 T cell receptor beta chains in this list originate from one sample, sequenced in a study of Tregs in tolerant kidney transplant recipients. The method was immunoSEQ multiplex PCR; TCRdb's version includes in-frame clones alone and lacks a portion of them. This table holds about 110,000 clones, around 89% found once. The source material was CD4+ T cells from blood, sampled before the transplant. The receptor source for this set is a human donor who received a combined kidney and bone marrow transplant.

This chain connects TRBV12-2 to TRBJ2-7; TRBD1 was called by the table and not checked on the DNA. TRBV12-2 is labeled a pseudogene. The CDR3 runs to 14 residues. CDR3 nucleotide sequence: TGTGCGAACAGGGGGACAGGGATAGTTTACGAGCAGTACTTC. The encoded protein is CANRGTGIVYEQYF.

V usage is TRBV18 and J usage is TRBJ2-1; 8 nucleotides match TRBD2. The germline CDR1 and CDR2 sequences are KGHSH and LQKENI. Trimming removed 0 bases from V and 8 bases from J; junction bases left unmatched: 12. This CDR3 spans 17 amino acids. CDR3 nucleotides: TGTGCCAGCTCACCACCGGTATTCGGGGGGGTAAAGGATGAGCAGTTCTTC. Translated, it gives CASSPPVFGGVKDEQFF.

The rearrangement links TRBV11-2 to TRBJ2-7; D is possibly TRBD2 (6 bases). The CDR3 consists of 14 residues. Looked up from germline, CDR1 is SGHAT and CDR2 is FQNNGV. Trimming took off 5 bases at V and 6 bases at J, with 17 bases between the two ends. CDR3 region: CASSPTGAGSEQYF. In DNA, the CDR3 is TGTGCCAGCAGCCCGACTGGCGCGGGGTCCGAGCAGTACTTC. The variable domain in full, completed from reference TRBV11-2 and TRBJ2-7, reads EAGVAQSPRYKIIEKRQSVAFWCNPISGHATLYWYQQILGQGPKLLIQFQNNGVVDDSQLPKDRFSAERLKGVDSTLKIQPAKLEDSAVYLCASSPTGAGSEQYFGPGTRLTVT.

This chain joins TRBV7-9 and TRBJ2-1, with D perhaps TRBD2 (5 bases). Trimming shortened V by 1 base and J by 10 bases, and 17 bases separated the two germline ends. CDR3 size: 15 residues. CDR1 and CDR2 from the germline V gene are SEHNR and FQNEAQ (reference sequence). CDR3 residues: CASSLGRGYSEEQFF. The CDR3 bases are TGTGCCAGCAGCTTAGGTCGGGGTTATAGCGAAGAGCAGTTCTTC.

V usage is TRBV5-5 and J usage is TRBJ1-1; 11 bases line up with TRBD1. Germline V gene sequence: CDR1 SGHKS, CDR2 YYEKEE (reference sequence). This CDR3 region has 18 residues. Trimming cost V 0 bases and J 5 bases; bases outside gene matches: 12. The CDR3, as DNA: TGTGCCAGCAGCTTGGTAGGGGGACAGGGGGAAACGTGGACTGAAGCTTTCTTT. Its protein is CASSLVGGQGETWTEAFF.

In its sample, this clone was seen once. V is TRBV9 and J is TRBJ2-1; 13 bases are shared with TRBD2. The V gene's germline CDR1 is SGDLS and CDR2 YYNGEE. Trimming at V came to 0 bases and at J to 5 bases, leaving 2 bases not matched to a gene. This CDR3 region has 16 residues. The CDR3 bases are TGTGCCAGCAGCGTAGGACTAGCGGGAGGTAACAATGAGCAGTTCTTC. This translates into CASSVGLAGGNNEQFF.

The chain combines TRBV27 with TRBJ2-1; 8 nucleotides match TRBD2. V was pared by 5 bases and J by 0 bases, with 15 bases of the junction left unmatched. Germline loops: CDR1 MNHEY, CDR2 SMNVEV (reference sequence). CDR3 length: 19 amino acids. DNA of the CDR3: TGTGCCAGCAGTCCCCAAGCCCTACTAGCGGCCCACTCCTACAATGAGCAGTTCTTC. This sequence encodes CASSPQALLAAHSYNEQFF.

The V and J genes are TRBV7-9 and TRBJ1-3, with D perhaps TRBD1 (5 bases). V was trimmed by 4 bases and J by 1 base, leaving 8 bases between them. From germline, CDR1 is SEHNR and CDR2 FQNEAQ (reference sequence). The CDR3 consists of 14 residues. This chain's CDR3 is CASSSTASGNTIYF. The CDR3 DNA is TGTGCCAGCAGCTCGACAGCGTCTGGAAACACCATATATTTT.

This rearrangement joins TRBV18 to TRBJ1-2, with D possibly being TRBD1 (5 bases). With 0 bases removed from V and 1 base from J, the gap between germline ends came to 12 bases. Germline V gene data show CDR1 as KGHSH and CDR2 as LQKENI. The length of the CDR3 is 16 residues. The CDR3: CASSPPVTGGNYGYTF. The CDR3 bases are TGTGCCAGCTCACCACCTGTGACCGGGGGTAACTATGGCTACACCTTC.

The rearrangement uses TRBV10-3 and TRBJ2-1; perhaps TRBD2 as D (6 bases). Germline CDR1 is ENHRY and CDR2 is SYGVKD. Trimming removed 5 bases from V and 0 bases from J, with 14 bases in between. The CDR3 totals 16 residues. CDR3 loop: CAISTPSADSYNEQFF. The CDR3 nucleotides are TGTGCCATCAGTACGCCTAGCGCAGACTCCTACAATGAGCAGTTCTTC.

The CDR3 DNA follows: TGTGCCAGCAGCTTGGGAGGGTCGGGCACTGAAGCTTTCTTT. Translated, it gives CASSLGGSGTEAFF. The chain couples TRBV5-4 to TRBJ1-1; D gene ambiguous. With 0 bases removed from V and 4 bases from J, the gap between germline ends came to 10 bases. Germline CDR1 and CDR2: SGHNT and YYREEE (reference sequence). The CDR3 is 14 amino acids.

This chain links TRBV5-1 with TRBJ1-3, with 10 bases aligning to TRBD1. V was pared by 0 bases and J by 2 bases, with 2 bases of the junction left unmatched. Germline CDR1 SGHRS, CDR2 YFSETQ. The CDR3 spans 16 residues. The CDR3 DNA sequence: TGCGCCAGCAGCTTGGTGGGGACAGGGGCTGGAAACACCATATATTTT. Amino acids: CASSLVGTGAGNTIYF.

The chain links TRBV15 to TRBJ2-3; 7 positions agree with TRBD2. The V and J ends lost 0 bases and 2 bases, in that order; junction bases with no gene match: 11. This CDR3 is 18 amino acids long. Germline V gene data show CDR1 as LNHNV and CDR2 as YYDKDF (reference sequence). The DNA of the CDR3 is TGTGCCACCAGCAGAGATGTCACTAGCGAGACCTTCACAGATACGCAGTATTTT. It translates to CATSRDVTSETFTDTQYF. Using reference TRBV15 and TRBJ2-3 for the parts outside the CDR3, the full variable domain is DAMVIQNPRYQVTQFGKPVTLSCSQTLNHNVMYWYQQKSSQAPKLLFHYYDKDFNNEADTPDNFQSRRPNTSFCFLDIRSPGLGDTAMYLCATSRDVTSETFTDTQYFGPGTRLTVL.

Written as DNA, the CDR3 is TGTGCCAGCACTAGCGGGAACACCGGGGAGCTGTTTTTT. Translation: CASTSGNTGELFF. The chain employs TRBV10-3 and TRBJ2-2; 8 positions agree with TRBD2. The germline CDR1 and CDR2 sequences are ENHRY and SYGVKD. The CDR3 consists of 13 residues. The V gene end was trimmed by 10 bases and the J gene end by 1 base; junction bases not matched to a gene: 2.

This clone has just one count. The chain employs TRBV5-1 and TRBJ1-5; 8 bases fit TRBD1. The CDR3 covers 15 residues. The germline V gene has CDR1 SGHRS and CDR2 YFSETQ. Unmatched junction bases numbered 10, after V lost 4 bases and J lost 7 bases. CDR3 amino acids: CASSLTGAPEQPQHF. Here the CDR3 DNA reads TGCGCCAGCAGCCTGACAGGGGCCCCGGAGCAGCCCCAGCATTTT.

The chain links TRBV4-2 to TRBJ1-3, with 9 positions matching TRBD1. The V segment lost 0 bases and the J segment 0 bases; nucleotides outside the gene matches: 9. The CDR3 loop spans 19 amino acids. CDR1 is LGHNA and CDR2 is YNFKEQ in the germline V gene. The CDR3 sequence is CASSQDWRQGVSSGNTIYF. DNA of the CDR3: TGTGCCAGCAGCCAAGATTGGAGACAGGGGGTTAGCTCTGGAAACACCATATATTTT.

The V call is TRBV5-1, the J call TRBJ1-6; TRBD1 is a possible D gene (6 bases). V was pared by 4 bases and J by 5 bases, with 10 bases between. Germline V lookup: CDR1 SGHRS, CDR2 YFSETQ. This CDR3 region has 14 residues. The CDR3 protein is CASSEQGDNSPLHF. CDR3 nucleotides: TGCGCCAGCAGCGAACAGGGAGATAATTCACCCCTCCACTTT.

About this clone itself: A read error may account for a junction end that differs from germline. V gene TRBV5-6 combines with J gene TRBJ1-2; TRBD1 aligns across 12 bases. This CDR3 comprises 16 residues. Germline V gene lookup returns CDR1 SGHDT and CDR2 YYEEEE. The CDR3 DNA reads TGTGCCAGCAGCTTCGGGACAGGGGGCGCGGACTATGACTACACCTTC. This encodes CASSFGTGGADYDYTF.

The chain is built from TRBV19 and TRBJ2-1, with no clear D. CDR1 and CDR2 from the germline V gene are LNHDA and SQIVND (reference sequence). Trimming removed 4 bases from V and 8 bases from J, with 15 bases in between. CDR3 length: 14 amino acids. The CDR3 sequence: CASSTPNTQYEQFF. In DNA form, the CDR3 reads TGTGCCAGTAGTACCCCGAATACACAGTATGAGCAGTTCTTC.

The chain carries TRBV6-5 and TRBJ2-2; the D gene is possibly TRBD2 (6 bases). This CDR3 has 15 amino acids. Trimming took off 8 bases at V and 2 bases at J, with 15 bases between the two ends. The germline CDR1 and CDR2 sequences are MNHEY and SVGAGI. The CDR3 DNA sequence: TGTGCCAGCCTCTCCCTTGCGGGAAACACCGGGGAGCTGTTTTTT. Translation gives CASLSLAGNTGELFF.

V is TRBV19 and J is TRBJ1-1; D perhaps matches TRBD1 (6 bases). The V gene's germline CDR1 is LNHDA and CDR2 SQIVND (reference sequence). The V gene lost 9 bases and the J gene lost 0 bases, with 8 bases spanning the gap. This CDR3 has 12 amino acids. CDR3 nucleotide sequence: TGTGCCAGCAGGGACATGAACACTGAAGCTTTCTTT. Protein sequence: CASRDMNTEAFF.

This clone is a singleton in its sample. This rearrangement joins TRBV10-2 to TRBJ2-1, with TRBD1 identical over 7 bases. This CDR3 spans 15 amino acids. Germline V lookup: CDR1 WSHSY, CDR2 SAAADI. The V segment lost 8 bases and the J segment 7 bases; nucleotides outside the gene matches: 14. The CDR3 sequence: CASGTGTAPRNEQFF. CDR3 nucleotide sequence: TGCGCCAGCGGTACCGGGACAGCCCCTCGGAATGAGCAGTTCTTC.

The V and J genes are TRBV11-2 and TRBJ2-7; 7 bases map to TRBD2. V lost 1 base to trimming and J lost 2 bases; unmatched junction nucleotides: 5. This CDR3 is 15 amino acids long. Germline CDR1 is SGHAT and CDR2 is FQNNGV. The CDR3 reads CASSLGAGVPYEQYF. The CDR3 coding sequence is TGTGCCAGCAGCTTAGGGGCGGGAGTCCCCTACGAGCAGTACTTC.

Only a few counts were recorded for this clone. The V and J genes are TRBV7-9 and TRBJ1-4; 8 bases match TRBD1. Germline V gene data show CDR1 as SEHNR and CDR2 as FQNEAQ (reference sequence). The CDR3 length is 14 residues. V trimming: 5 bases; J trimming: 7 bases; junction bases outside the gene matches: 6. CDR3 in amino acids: CASSPAGGGEKLFF. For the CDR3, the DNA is TGTGCCAGCAGCCCGGCAGGGGGCGGTGAAAAACTGTTTTTT.

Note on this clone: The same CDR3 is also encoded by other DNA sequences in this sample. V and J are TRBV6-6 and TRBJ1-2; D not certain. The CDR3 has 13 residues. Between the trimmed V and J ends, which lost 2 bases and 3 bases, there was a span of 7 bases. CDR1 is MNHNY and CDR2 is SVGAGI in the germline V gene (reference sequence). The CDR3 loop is CASSYTGDYGYTF. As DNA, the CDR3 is TGTGCCAGCAGTTACACCGGGGACTATGGCTACACCTTC.

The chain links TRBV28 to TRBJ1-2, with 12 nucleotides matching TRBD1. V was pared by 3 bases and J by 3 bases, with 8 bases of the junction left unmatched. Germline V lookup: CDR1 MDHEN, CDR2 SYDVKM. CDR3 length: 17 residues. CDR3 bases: TGTGCCAGCAGTTTTTCCGGGACAGGGGGCGCATACTATGGCTACACCTTC. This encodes CASSFSGTGGAYYGYTF.

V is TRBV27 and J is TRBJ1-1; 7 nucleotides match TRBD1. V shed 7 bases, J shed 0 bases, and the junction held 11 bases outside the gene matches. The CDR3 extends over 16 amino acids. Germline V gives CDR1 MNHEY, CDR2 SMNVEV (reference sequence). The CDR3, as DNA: TGTGCCAGCACCAAGGGACAGAGGGGCATGAACACTGAAGCTTTCTTT. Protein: CASTKGQRGMNTEAFF.

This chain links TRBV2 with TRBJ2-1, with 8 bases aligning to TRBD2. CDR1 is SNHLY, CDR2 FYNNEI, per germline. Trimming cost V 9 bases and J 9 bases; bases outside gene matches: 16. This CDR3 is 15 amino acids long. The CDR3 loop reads CASGGRAGEVSEQFF. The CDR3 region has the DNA TGTGCCAGTGGGGGCCGAGCGGGAGAGGTCAGTGAGCAGTTCTTC.

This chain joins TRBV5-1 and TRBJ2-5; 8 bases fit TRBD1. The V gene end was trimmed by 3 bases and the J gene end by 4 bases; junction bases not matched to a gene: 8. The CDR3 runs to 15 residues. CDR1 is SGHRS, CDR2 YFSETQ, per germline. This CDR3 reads CASSSGTGLRETQYF. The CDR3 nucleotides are TGCGCCAGCAGCTCAGGGACAGGCCTCCGAGAGACCCAGTACTTC.

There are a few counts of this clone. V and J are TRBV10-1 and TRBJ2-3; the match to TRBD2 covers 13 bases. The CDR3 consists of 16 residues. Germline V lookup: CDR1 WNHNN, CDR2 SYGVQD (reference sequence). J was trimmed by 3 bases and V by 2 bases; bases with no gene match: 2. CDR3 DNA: TGCGCCAGCAGTGAGGGACTAGCGGGAGTGACAGATACGCAGTATTTT. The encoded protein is CASSEGLAGVTDTQYF.

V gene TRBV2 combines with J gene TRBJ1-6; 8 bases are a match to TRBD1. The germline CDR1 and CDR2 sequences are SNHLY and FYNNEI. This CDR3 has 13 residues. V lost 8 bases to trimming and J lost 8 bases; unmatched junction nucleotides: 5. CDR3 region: CASWGTGHSPLHF. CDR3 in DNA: TGTGCCAGCTGGGGGACAGGACATTCACCCCTCCACTTT.

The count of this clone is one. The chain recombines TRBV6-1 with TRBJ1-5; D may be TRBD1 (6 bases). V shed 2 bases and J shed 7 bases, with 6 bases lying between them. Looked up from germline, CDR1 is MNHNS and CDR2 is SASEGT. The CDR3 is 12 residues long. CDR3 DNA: TGTGCCAGCAGTGAAAGGGGGCAGCCCCAGCATTTT. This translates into CASSERGQPQHF.